The rows below give T cell receptor beta chains drawn from one sample of a study of shared clonotypes between healthy human individuals. This table comes from immunoSEQ multiplex PCR, and its TCRdb copy is limited to in-frame clones, with some not included. The sample lists roughly 1,600,000 clones, around 98.5% occurring once. Material for sequencing was naive CD4+ T cells sorted from blood. These receptors came from a man aged 30 to 45 in good health. CDR3s include the opening cysteine and the closing phenylalanine or tryptophan. The order of the fields is CDR3 protein, CDR3 DNA, J gene, V gene, D gene, CDR3 length, clone size. D genes are given only for firm matches. Where a row states a size, it is once, few, many or the class of an expanded clone; other rows omit it.

CASSVRRDSYNEQFF TGTGCCAGCAGCGTCCGGAGGGATTCCTACAATGAGCAGTTCTTC TRBJ2-1 TRBV9 . 15 .
CATSNPGQSYEQYF TGTGCCACCAGCAATCCGGGACAGAGCTACGAGCAGTACTTC TRBJ2-7 TRBV15 TRBD1 14 .
CASSYELAVVNEQFF TGTGCCAGCAGTTACGAACTAGCGGTAGTAAATGAGCAGTTCTTC TRBJ2-1 TRBV6-5 TRBD2 15 .
CASSLARGSSYNEQFF TGTGCCAGCAGCTTGGCCCGCGGGAGTAGCTACAATGAGCAGTTCTTC TRBJ2-1 TRBV7-2 TRBD2 16 once
CASSPSTGSNTEAFF TGTGCCAGCTCACCATCGACAGGCTCGAACACTGAAGCTTTCTTT TRBJ1-1 TRBV18 . 15 .
CATSRDSSYEQYF TGTGCCACCAGCCGGGACAGCTCCTACGAGCAGTACTTC TRBJ2-7 TRBV10-3 TRBD1 13 .
CASSNSGSPTYEQYF TGTGCCAGCAGCAACAGCGGGAGCCCAACCTACGAGCAGTACTTC TRBJ2-7 TRBV7-2 TRBD2 15 once
CASSPPNQGLGGYTF TGTGCCAGCAGCCCGCCCAATCAGGGGTTAGGTGGCTACACCTTC TRBJ1-2 TRBV28 . 15 .
CASSSSRQAEAFF TGTGCCAGCTCGTCCTCGAGGCAGGCTGAAGCTTTCTTT TRBJ1-1 TRBV18 . 13 .
CASSAGQGGPYEQYF TGTGCCAGCAGCGCCGGACAGGGGGGCCCCTACGAGCAGTACTTC TRBJ2-7 TRBV9 TRBD1 15 once
CASSLGTSGKNIQYF TGTGCCAGCAGCTTGGGGACTAGCGGAAAAAACATTCAGTACTTC TRBJ2-4 TRBV5-8 TRBD2 15 .
CAWRLSGVRGSGANVLTF TGTGCCTGGAGATTATCAGGGGTACGGGGCTCTGGGGCCAACGTCCTGACTTTC TRBJ2-6 TRBV30 . 18 .
CASSPRGYRGRDEQFF TGTGCCAGCAGTCCAAGAGGATACAGGGGTCGGGATGAGCAGTTCTTC TRBJ2-1 TRBV27 TRBD1 16 .
CASSYSAGRQPQHF TGTGCCAGCAGTTATTCGGCGGGACGGCAGCCCCAGCATTTT TRBJ1-5 TRBV27 . 14 once
CASSTSLELGQLYEQYF TGTGCCAGTAGTACCTCACTAGAGTTGGGACAGCTCTACGAGCAGTACTTC TRBJ2-7 TRBV19 TRBD1 17 .
CASSESLAGGDNEQFF TGCGCCAGCAGTGAGTCCCTAGCGGGAGGAGACAATGAGCAGTTCTTC TRBJ2-1 TRBV10-1 TRBD2 16 .
CASRVLMQEREQYF TGCGCCAGCAGGGTCTTGATGCAGGAACGTGAGCAGTACTTC TRBJ2-7 TRBV4-1 . 14 .
CASRATSGRYNEQFF TGTGCCAGCAGGGCGACTAGCGGGAGGTACAATGAGCAGTTCTTC TRBJ2-1 TRBV6-6 TRBD2 15 .
CASSVSGTSGFF TGTGCCAGCTCAGTCTCCGGGACTAGCGGTTTTTTC TRBJ2-7 TRBV18 TRBD2 12 .
CASGGDGGADTQYF TGTGCCAGCGGCGGGGACGGAGGAGCAGATACGCAGTATTTT TRBJ2-3 TRBV11-3 . 14 .
CASSFGTSRKETQYF TGTGCCAGCAGCTTTGGGACTAGCCGGAAAGAGACCCAGTACTTC TRBJ2-5 TRBV7-9 TRBD2 15 .
CAWSRLADPNEQFF TGTGCCTGGAGTCGGTTAGCGGACCCCAATGAGCAGTTCTTC TRBJ2-1 TRBV30 . 14 .
CASSLIAGTPFREQYF TGTGCCAGCAGCTTGATCGCCGGGACTCCCTTTAGAGAGCAGTACTTC TRBJ2-7 TRBV11-2 . 16 .
CASSVGQREGLADTQYF TGTGCCAGCAGCGTAGGCCAGCGGGAGGGCCTCGCAGATACGCAGTATTTT TRBJ2-3 TRBV9 TRBD2 17 .
CASSRQGAGDEQYF TGCGCCAGCAGTCGTCAGGGGGCAGGGGACGAGCAGTACTTC TRBJ2-7 TRBV4-1 TRBD1 14 .
CASSERDKRNLYGYTF TGTGCCAGCAGTGAAAGGGACAAGCGGAACCTTTATGGCTACACCTTC TRBJ1-2 TRBV25-1 . 16 .
CASSLRDGYTF TGTGCCAGCAGCTTAAGGGATGGCTACACCTTC TRBJ1-2 TRBV7-9 . 11 .
CASSIVAGGGSSYNEQFF TGTGCCAGCAGTATAGTAGCGGGAGGGGGCAGCTCCTACAATGAGCAGTTCTTC TRBJ2-1 TRBV27 TRBD2 18 .
CATLKGSSYNEQFF TGTGCCACCCTAAAGGGGAGCTCCTACAATGAGCAGTTCTTC TRBJ2-1 TRBV19 . 14 .